This T cell receptor (beta chain) was identified in a study of T cell changes during pregnancy in multiple sclerosis. The repertoire was sequenced with immunoSEQ multiplex PCR; TCRdb's copy has only in-frame clones and lacks some. The sample consists of some 39,000 clones, about 88% of them appearing once. There are 15 residues in the CDR3. V dropped 8 bases and J dropped 2; count of bases not matched to a gene: 5. Germline V gene sequence: CDR1 ENHRY, CDR2 SYGVKD. This sequence originates from a female donor with multiple sclerosis, enrolled in a pregnancy study. V and J are TRBV10-3 and TRBJ2-7; 14 bases fit TRBD2. Specimen: CD8+ T cells from peripheral blood mononuclear cells, collected in the first trimester of pregnancy. CDR3 nucleotides: TGTGCCATCCGGACTAGCGGGGGGCTTACCTACGAGCAGTACTTC. It codes for CAIRTSGGLTYEQYF.